The 29 T cell receptor beta chains given below trace back to one sample, sequenced in a study of PD-1 blockade in classical Hodgkin lymphoma. Every patient was affected by relapse after autologous stem cell transplantation, while exposure to brentuximab vedotin was not uniform. The table came from immunoSEQ multiplex PCR; TCRdb's copy has only in-frame clones and leaves some out. This repertoire shows tens of thousands of clones, 83% found once; its top ten account for 20% to 25%. This sample comprised peripheral blood mononuclear cells (PBMCs), obtained before the second cycle of nivolumab. The receptors stem from a human donor with classical Hodgkin lymphoma.

The DNA of the CDR3 is TGTGCCAGCGGACTAAGACAGGGTATGGGAGATACGCAGTATTTT. Translation: CASGLRQGMGDTQYF. J is TRBJ2-3 and V is TRBV2; D possibly corresponds to TRBD1 (7 bases). The CDR3 loop spans 15 amino acids. Germline V gene data show CDR1 as SNHLY and CDR2 as FYNNEI. V was shortened by 8 bases and J by 5 bases, with 20 bases between the two germline ends.

The chain links TRBV4-2 to TRBJ2-1; TRBD2 matches 12 bases. The junction had 7 bases not matched to a gene; V was cut back by 4 bases and J by 3 bases. The CDR3 contains 17 residues. Per the germline V gene, CDR1 is LGHNA and CDR2 is YNFKEQ. CDR3 sequence: CASSLLLAGGLYNEQFF. Here the CDR3 DNA reads TGTGCCAGCAGCCTACTGCTAGCGGGAGGGCTCTACAATGAGCAGTTCTTC.

This chain uses TRBV25-1 with TRBJ2-7; tentatively, D is TRBD1 or TRBD2 (6 bases each). The CDR3 spans 16 residues. V was shortened by 5 bases and J by 4 bases, with 21 bases between the two germline ends. Germline assignment: CDR1 MGHDK and CDR2 SYGVNS. DNA of the CDR3: TGTGCCAGCAGTCTGCAGCCGGGGGCCAAGAAATACGAGCAGTACTTC. It encodes CASSLQPGAKKYEQYF.

This rearrangement joins TRBV4-2 to TRBJ2-1; tentatively, D is TRBD1 (6 bases). V was clipped by 0 bases and J by 8 bases, with 11 bases between them. Germline assignment: CDR1 LGHNA and CDR2 YNFKEQ. The CDR3 contains 14 residues. In DNA form, the CDR3 reads TGTGCCAGCAGCCAAGATTTGCAGGGGTATGAGCAGTTCTTC. This translates into CASSQDLQGYEQFF.

This chain connects TRBV11-3 to TRBJ1-2, with D hard to call. V shed 4 bases and J shed 4 bases, with 16 bases lying between them. Per the germline V gene, CDR1 is SGHNT and CDR2 is YENEEA. CDR3 length: 15 residues. Here the CDR3 reads CASSSMPEGRYGYTF. The CDR3 region has the DNA TGTGCCAGCAGCTCAATGCCGGAGGGTCGCTATGGCTACACCTTC. The full variable domain, its missing parts supplied by reference TRBV11-3 and TRBJ1-2, is EAGVVQSPRYKIIEKKQPVAFWCNPISGHNTLYWYLQNLGQGPELLIRYENEEAVDDSQLPKDRFSAERLKGVDSTLKIQPAELGDSAVYLCASSSMPEGRYGYTFGSGTRLTVV.

The rearrangement links TRBV28 to TRBJ2-7; the match to TRBD2 covers 7 bases. Germline loops: CDR1 MDHEN, CDR2 SYDVKM. The CDR3 consists of 16 residues. With 3 bases clipped from V and 1 base from J, the junction kept 9 bases outside the gene matches. The CDR3 sequence is CASSLGSTSRSYEQYV. CDR3 sequence (DNA): TGTGCCAGCAGTTTGGGGTCGACTAGCCGGTCCTACGAGCAGTACGTC.

The chain employs TRBV7-2 and TRBJ1-2; 9 bases agree with TRBD1. Germline V gene data show CDR1 as SGHTA and CDR2 as FQGNSA. V dropped 6 bases and J dropped 3; count of bases not matched to a gene: 8. The length of the CDR3 is 15 residues. CDR3: CASSRRTGDHYGYTF. The CDR3 bases are TGTGCCAGCAGTCGAAGGACAGGGGACCACTATGGCTACACCTTC.

J is TRBJ2-7 and V is TRBV28, with 9 bases identical to TRBD2. This CDR3 has 13 amino acids. V was pared by 5 bases and J by 4 bases, with 3 bases of the junction left unmatched. Germline V gene sequence: CDR1 MDHEN, CDR2 SYDVKM. CDR3 nucleotide sequence: TGTGCCAGCAGTGAAAGCGGGAGGTACGAGCAGTACTTC. Its protein product is CASSESGRYEQYF.

The J gene is TRBJ1-4, the V gene TRBV18; possibly TRBD1 for D (6 bases). V lost 6 bases to trimming and J lost 6 bases, with 26 bases between them. Germline lookup yields CDR1 KGHSH and CDR2 LQKENI. There are 18 residues in the CDR3. For the CDR3, the DNA is TGTGCCAGCTCCCCGCTCCAGGGGCCTCCACCGGGGGATGAAAAACTGTTTTTT. Protein sequence: CASSPLQGPPPGDEKLFF.

The chain joins TRBV5-4 to TRBJ1-6; D perhaps matches TRBD1 (6 bases). This CDR3 is 16 amino acids long. Germline CDR1 reads SGHNT; CDR2 reads YYREEE (reference sequence). V gave up 0 bases and J gave up 6 bases, with 13 bases separating them. CDR3 bases: TGTGCCAGCAGCTTGGGGTTGGGGGCCGGTAATTCACCCCTCCACTTT. It translates to CASSLGLGAGNSPLHF.

V is TRBV5-1 and J is TRBJ2-3, with D possibly matching TRBD1 (6 bases). The CDR3 is 14 amino acids. The ends were cut back, 2 bases at V and 4 bases at J, with 11 bases in the middle. In germline, CDR1 is SGHRS, CDR2 YFSETQ. CDR3: CASSFTTGADTQYF. DNA of the CDR3: TGCGCCAGCAGCTTCACGACAGGTGCAGATACGCAGTATTTT.

The chain has TRBV30 and TRBJ1-2; 8 bases map to TRBD1. CDR3 length: 13 residues. The germline gives CDR1 GTSNPN, CDR2 SVGIG (reference sequence). With 4 bases clipped from V and 0 bases from J, the junction kept 1 base outside the gene matches. This chain's CDR3 is CAWTDRANYGYTF. CDR3 in DNA: TGTGCCTGGACGGACAGGGCTAACTATGGCTACACCTTC. The full variable domain, rest sourced from reference TRBV30 and TRBJ1-2, is SQTIHQWPATLVQPVGSPLSLECTVEGTSNPNLYWYRQAAGRGLQLLFYSVGIGQISSEVPQNLSASRPQDRQFILSSKKLLLSDSGFYLCAWTDRANYGYTFGSGTRLTVV.

This clone was detected once. This rearrangement joins TRBV4-2 to TRBJ2-1, with 12 bases identical to TRBD2. Germline assignment: CDR1 LGHNA and CDR2 YNFKEQ. Trimming at V came to 4 bases and at J to 2 bases, leaving 0 bases not matched to a gene. This CDR3 contains 15 residues. The CDR3 loop reads CASSRTSGTYNEQFF. The CDR3 nucleotides read TGTGCCAGCAGCCGGACTAGCGGGACCTACAATGAGCAGTTCTTC.

The chain is built from TRBV27 and TRBJ1-5; the D is unclear. The CDR3 spans 13 residues. Looked up from germline, CDR1 is MNHEY and CDR2 is SMNVEV (reference sequence). V gave up 4 bases and J gave up 0 bases, with 4 bases separating them. CDR3 amino acids: CASSYYSNQPQHF. DNA of the CDR3: TGTGCCAGCAGTTATTATAGCAATCAGCCCCAGCATTTT.

This chain joins TRBV5-5 and TRBJ2-1, with D possibly being TRBD2 (5 bases). The germline V and J ends were trimmed by 0 bases and 1 base, with 8 bases remaining between them. Germline assignment: CDR1 SGHKS and CDR2 YYEKEE (reference sequence). The CDR3 has 15 amino acids. The CDR3 bases are TGTGCCAGCAGCTTGGACGGGGAATCCTACAATGAGCAGTTCTTC. Its translation is CASSLDGESYNEQFF.

V is TRBV6-5 and J is TRBJ1-2; D is perhaps TRBD1 (6 bases). Germline CDR1 is MNHEY and CDR2 is SVGAGI. There are 13 residues in the CDR3. Trimming pared 4 bases from V and 6 bases from J, leaving 12 bases between. The CDR3 region is CASSSTRTDGYTF. For the CDR3, the DNA is TGTGCCAGCAGTTCCACCAGGACAGATGGCTACACCTTC.

This chain joins TRBV30 and TRBJ2-6; the D gene could be TRBD1 or TRBD2 (5 bases each). The CDR3 contains 13 residues. Trimming removed 5 bases from V and 6 bases from J, with 11 bases in between. Germline V gene sequence: CDR1 GTSNPN, CDR2 SVGIG (reference sequence). In DNA, the CDR3 is TGTGCCTGGGGGGGAATATTGGCCAACGTCCTGACTTTC. Encoded protein: CAWGGILANVLTF.

This clone was recorded a few times. The V and J genes are TRBV30 and TRBJ1-2; D uncertain. CDR3 length: 14 residues. Germline lookup yields CDR1 GTSNPN and CDR2 SVGIG (reference sequence). The germline V and J ends were trimmed by 0 bases and 4 bases, with 12 bases remaining between them. CDR3 protein: CAWSVSGEIYGYTF. The CDR3, as DNA: TGTGCCTGGAGTGTCTCCGGGGAGATCTATGGCTACACCTTC.

J is TRBJ1-1 and V is TRBV15; no definite D call. V was clipped by 0 bases and J by 8 bases, with 4 bases between them. CDR1 is LNHNV and CDR2 is YYDKDF in the germline V gene (reference sequence). The CDR3 is made up of 11 amino acids. The CDR3 loop reads CATSRESEAFF. The CDR3 nucleotides read TGTGCCACCAGCAGAGAATCAGAAGCTTTCTTT.

CDR3 DNA sequence: TGTGCCAGCAGCTTAGGTAGCGGGAGCTCCTACAATGAGCAGTTCTTC. It specifies CASSLGSGSSYNEQFF. V is TRBV7-2 and J is TRBJ2-1, with 9 bases that match TRBD2. Germline assignment: CDR1 SGHTA and CDR2 FQGNSA. Trimming cost V 1 base and J 0 bases; bases outside gene matches: 1. This CDR3 region has 16 residues.

This chain links TRBV5-1 with TRBJ2-7; weak D call: TRBD2 (6 bases). Trimming took off 4 bases at V and 0 bases at J, with 14 bases between the two ends. This CDR3 is 15 amino acids long. Germline assignment: CDR1 SGHRS and CDR2 YFSETQ. As DNA, the CDR3 is TGCGCCAGCAGCGGCGGGACCGGGAGCTCCTACGAGCAGTACTTC. This translates into CASSGGTGSSYEQYF.

V gene TRBV5-8 combines with J gene TRBJ1-1; no firm D call. Germline V CDR1 and CDR2: SGHTS, YDEGEE. The V end lost 4 bases, the J end lost 7 bases, and 11 bases lay between the germline ends. The CDR3 length is 12 residues. The CDR3 is CASSGNTFEAFF. CDR3 nucleotides: TGTGCCAGCAGCGGAAATACGTTTGAAGCTTTCTTT.

CDR3 nucleotide sequence: TGTGCCAGCAGCTTGGACTCTGGAAACACCATATATTTT. Its protein product is CASSLDSGNTIYF. This rearrangement joins TRBV5-4 to TRBJ1-3; D is undetermined. From germline, CDR1 is SGHNT and CDR2 YYREEE (reference sequence). Trimming stripped 0 bases from V and 0 bases from J, with 1 base between. The CDR3 length is 13 residues.

The chain carries TRBV9 and TRBJ2-3; the D call may be TRBD1 or TRBD2 (5 bases each). V gave up 0 bases and J gave up 4 bases, with 9 bases separating them. The CDR3 length is 14 residues. Germline CDR1 reads SGDLS; CDR2 reads YYNGEE. Here the CDR3 reads CASSVAGAPDTQYF. CDR3 nucleotide sequence: TGTGCCAGCAGCGTAGCCGGGGCCCCAGATACGCAGTATTTT. Combining the CDR3 with reference TRBV9 and TRBJ2-3 gives the whole variable domain DSGVTQTPKHLITATGQRVTLRCSPRSGDLSVYWYQQSLDQGLQFLIQYYNGEERAKGNILERFSAQQFPDLHSELNLSSLELGDSALYFCASSVAGAPDTQYFGPGTRLTVL.

This sequence joins TRBV11-2 and TRBJ1-6; possibly TRBD1 for D (5 bases). Trimming removed 3 bases from V and 5 bases from J, with 11 bases in between. Germline V gene sequence: CDR1 SGHAT, CDR2 FQNNGV. The CDR3 is made up of 15 amino acids. The CDR3 region has the DNA TGTGCCAGCAGCTTTGCAGGGCAGGATAATTCACCCCTCCACTTT. It encodes CASSFAGQDNSPLHF.

The chain joins TRBV7-9 to TRBJ2-7, with a weak D call TRBD2 (6 bases). The CDR3 length is 15 residues. V was pared by 1 base and J by 2 bases, with 12 bases between. CDR1 is SEHNR and CDR2 is FQNEAQ in the germline V gene (reference sequence). The CDR3 DNA is TGTGCCAGCAGCTTAGGGGGAGGAGGGCCCTACGAGCAGTACTTC. Residues: CASSLGGGGPYEQYF.

This chain joins TRBV9 and TRBJ2-5; 7 bases line up with TRBD1. CDR1 and CDR2 (germline): SGDLS, YYNGEE. CDR3 length: 15 amino acids. Trimming at V came to 4 bases and at J to 1 base, leaving 7 bases not matched to a gene. The CDR3: CASSTGQRSQETQYF. CDR3 coding DNA: TGTGCCAGCAGCACGGGACAGCGGAGCCAAGAGACCCAGTACTTC.

The J gene is TRBJ2-2, the V gene TRBV6-1; D not resolved. This CDR3 contains 15 residues. CDR1 MNHNS and CDR2 SASEGT come from the germline V gene. Trimming removed 7 bases at V and 2 bases at J, with 14 bases between. The DNA for the CDR3 is TGTGCCAGCATCCCCTCTTTCAGTAACACCGGGGAGCTGTTTTTT. This translates into CASIPSFSNTGELFF.

The rearrangement uses TRBV10-3 and TRBJ2-2; 9 positions agree with TRBD1. CDR1 is ENHRY, CDR2 SYGVKD, per germline. This CDR3 is built from 16 residues. After removal of 6 bases from V and 4 bases from J, the junction contained 9 bases not matched to a gene. CDR3: CAISYRGHVGTGELFF. The CDR3 nucleotides are TGTGCCATCAGCTACAGGGGGCATGTGGGCACCGGGGAGCTGTTTTTT.